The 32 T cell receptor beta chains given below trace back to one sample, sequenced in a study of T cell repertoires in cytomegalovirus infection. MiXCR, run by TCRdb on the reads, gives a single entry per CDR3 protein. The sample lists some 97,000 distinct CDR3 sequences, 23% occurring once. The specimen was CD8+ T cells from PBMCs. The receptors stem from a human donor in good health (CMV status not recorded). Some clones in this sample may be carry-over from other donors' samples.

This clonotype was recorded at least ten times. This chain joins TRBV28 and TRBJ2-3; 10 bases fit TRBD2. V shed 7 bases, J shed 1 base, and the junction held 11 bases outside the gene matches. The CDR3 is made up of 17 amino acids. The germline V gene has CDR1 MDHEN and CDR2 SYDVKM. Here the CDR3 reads CASTGASGGLGTDTQYF. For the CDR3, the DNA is TGTGCCAGCACAGGGGCTAGCGGGGGCCTCGGCACAGATACGCAGTATTTT.

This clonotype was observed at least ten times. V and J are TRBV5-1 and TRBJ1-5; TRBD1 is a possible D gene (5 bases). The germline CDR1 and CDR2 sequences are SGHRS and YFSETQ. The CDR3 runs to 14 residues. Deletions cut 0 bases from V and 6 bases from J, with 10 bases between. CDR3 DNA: TGCGCCAGCAGCTTGGAGCAGGGAGCTCAGCCCCAGCATTTT. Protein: CASSLEQGAQPQHF.

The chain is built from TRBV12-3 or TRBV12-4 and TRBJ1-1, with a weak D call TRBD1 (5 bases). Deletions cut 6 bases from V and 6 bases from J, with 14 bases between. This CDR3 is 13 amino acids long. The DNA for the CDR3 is TGTGCCAGCAGCCCGGGGCGAGGCGCTGAAGCTTTCTTT. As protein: CASSPGRGAEAFF.

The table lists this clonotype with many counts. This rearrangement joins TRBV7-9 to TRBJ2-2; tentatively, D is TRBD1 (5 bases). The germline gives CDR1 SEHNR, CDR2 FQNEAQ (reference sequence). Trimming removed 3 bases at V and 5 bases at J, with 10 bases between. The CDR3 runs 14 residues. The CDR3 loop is CASSFPSGTGELFF. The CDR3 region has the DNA TGTGCCAGCAGCTTCCCGTCAGGGACCGGGGAGCTGTTTTTT.

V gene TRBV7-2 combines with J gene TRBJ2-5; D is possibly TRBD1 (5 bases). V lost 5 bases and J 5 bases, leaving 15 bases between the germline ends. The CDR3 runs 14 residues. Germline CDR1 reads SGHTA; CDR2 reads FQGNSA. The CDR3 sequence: CASSAYRSGETQYF. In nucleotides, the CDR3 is TGTGCCAGCAGCGCCTACAGGTCCGGGGAGACCCAGTACTTC.

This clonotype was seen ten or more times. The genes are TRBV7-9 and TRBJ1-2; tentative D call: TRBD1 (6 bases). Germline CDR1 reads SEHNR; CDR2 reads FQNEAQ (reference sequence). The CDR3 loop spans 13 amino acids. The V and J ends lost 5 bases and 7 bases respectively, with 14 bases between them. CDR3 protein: CASSPPGAGGYTF. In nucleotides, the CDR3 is TGTGCCAGCAGCCCCCCAGGGGCAGGTGGCTACACCTTC.

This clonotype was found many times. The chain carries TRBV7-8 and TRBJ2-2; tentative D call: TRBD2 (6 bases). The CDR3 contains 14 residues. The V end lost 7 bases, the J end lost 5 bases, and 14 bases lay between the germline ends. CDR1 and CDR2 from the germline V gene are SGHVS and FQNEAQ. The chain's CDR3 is CASIERVETGELFF. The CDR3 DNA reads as TGTGCCAGCATTGAGCGGGTGGAGACCGGGGAGCTGTTTTTT. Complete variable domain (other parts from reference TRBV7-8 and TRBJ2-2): GAGVSQSPRYKVAKRGQDVALRCDPISGHVSLFWYQQALGQGPEFLTYFQNEAQLDKSGLPSDRFFAERPEGSVSTLKIQRTQQEDSAVYLCASIERVETGELFFGEGSRLTVL.

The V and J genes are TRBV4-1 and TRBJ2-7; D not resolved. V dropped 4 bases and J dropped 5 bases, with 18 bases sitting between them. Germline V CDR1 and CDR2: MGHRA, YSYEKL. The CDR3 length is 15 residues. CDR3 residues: CASSLALKGSHEQYF. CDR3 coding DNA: TGCGCCAGCAGCCTCGCATTGAAAGGGTCCCACGAGCAGTACTTC.

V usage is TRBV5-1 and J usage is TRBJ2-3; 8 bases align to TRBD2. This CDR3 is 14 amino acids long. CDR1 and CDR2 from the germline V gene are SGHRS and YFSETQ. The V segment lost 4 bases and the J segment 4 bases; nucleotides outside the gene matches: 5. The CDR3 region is CASSPSGSSDTQYF. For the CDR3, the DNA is TGCGCCAGCAGCCCGAGCGGGAGTTCAGATACGCAGTATTTT.

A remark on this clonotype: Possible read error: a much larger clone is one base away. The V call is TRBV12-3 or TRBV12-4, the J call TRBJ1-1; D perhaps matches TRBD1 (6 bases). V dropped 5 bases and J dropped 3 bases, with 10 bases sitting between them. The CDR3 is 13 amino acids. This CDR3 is CASSQGLDTEAFF. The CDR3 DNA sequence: TGTGCCAGCAGTCAGGGGCTGGACACTGAAGCTTTCTTT.

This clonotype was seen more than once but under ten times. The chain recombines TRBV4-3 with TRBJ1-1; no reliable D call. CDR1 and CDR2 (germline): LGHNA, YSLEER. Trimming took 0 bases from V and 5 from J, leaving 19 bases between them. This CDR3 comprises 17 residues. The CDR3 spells CASSQDLVSLLGTEAFF. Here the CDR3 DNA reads TGCGCCAGCAGCCAAGATCTTGTTTCCCTGCTGGGAACTGAAGCTTTCTTT.

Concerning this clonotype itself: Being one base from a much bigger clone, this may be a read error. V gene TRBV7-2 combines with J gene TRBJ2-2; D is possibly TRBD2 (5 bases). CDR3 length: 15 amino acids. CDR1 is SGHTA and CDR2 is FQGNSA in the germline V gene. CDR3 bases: TGTGCCGGCAGTCCTCGGACTGGCGGTACCGGGGAGCTGTTTTTT. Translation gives CAGSPRTGGTGELFF.

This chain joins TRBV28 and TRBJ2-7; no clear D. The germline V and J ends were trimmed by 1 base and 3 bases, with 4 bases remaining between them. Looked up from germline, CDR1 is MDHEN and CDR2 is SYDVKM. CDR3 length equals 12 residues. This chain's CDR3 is CASSLYHYEQYF. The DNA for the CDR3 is TGTGCCAGCAGTTTATATCACTACGAGCAGTACTTC. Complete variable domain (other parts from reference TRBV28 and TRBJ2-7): DVKVTQSSRYLVKRTGEKVFLECVQDMDHENMFWYRQDPGLGLRLIYFSYDVKMKEKGDIPEGYSVSREKKERFSLILESASTNQTSMYLCASSLYHYEQYFGPGTRLTVT.

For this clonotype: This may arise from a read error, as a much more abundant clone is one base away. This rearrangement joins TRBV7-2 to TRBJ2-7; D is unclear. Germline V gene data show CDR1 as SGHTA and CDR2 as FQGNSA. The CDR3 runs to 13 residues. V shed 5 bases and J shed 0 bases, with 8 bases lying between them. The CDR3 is CASSPLASYEQYF. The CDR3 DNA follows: TGTGCCAGCAGCCCCCTCGCCTCCTACGAGCAGTACTTC.

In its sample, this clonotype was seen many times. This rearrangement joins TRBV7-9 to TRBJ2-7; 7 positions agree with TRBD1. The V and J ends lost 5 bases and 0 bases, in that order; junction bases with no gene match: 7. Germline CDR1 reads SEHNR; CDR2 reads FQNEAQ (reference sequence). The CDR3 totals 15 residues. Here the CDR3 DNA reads TGTGCCAGCAGCGCCGGGACAGCTTCCTCCTACGAGCAGTACTTC. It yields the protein CASSAGTASSYEQYF.

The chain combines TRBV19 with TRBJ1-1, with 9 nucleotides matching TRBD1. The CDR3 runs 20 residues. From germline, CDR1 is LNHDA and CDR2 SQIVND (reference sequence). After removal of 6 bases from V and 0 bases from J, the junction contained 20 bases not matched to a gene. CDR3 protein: CASSLSGTGLTTSMNTEAFF. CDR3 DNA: TGTGCCAGTAGCCTTTCCGGGACAGGGTTGACAACTTCGATGAACACTGAAGCTTTCTTT.

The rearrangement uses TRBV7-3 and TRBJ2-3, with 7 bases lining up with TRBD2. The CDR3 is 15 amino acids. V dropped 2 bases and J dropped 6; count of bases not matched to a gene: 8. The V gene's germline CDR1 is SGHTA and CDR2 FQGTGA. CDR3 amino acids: CASSLVSGRADTQYF. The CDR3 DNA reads TGTGCCAGCAGCTTAGTTAGCGGGCGAGCGGATACGCAGTATTTT.

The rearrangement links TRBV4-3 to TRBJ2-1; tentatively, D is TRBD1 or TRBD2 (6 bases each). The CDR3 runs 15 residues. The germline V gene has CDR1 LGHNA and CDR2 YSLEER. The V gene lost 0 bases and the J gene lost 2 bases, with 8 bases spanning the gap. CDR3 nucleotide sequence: TGCGCCAGCAGCCAAGAGGGGGGCCCCTACAATGAGCAGTTCTTC. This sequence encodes CASSQEGGPYNEQFF.

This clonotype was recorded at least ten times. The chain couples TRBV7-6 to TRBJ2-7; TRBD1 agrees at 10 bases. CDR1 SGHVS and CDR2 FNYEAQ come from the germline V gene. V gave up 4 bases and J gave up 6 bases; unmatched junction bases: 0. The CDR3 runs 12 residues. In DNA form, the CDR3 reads TGTGCCAGCAGCTGGACAGGGGGCGAGCAGTACTTC. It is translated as CASSWTGGEQYF.

CDR3 region: CAIRAGGAETQYF. The DNA for the CDR3 is TGTGCCATCAGGGCAGGGGGTGCCGAGACCCAGTACTTC. The V and J genes are TRBV10-3 and TRBJ2-5, with 7 bases aligning to TRBD1. This CDR3 spans 13 amino acids. Germline CDR1 reads ENHRY; CDR2 reads SYGVKD. The V and J ends lost 6 bases and 5 bases, in that order; junction bases with no gene match: 6.

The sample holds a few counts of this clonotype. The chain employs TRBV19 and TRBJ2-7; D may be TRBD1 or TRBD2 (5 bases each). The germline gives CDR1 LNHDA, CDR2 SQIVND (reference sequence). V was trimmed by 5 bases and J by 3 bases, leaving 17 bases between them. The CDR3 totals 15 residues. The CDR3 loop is CASSAEPGPGYEQYF. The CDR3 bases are TGTGCCAGTAGTGCGGAACCGGGACCGGGCTACGAGCAGTACTTC.

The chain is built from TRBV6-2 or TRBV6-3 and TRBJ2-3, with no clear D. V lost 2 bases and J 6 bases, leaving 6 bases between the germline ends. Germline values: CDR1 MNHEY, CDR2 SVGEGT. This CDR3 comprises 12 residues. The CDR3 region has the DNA TGTGCCAGCAGTTACGAGAGGGATACGCAGTATTTT. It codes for CASSYERDTQYF.

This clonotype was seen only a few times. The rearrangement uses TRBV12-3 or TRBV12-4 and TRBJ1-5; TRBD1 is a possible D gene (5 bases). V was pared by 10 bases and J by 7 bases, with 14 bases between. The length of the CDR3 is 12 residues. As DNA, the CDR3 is TGTGCCATCGGGACTCTGGGCCAGCCCCAGCATTTT. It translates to CAIGTLGQPQHF.

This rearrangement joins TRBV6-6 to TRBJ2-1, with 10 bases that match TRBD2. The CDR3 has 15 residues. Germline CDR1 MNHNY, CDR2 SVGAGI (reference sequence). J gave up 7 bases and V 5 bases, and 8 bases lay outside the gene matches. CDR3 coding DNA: TGTGCCAGCAGTCCGACTAGCGGGTTTGTTAATGAGCAGTTCTTC. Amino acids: CASSPTSGFVNEQFF.

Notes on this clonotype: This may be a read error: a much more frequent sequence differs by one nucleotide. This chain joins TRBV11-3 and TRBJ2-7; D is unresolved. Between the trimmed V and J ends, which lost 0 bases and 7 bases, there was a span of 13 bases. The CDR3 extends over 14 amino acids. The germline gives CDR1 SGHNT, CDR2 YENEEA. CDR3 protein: CASSLEVDAGEQYF. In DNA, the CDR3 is TGTGCCAGCAGCTTAGAAGTGGACGCCGGGGAGCAGTACTTC.

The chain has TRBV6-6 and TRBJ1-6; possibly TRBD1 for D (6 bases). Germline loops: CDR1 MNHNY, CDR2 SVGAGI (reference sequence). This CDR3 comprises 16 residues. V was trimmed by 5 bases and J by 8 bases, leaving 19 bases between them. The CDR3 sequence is CASSSLMWGLDSPLHF. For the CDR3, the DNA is TGTGCCAGCAGTAGCCTCATGTGGGGGCTTGATTCACCCCTCCACTTT.

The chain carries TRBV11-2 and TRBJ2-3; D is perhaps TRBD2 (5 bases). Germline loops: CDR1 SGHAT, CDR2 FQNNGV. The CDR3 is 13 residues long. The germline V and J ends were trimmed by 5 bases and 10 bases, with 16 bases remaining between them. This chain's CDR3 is CASSPEGLYAQYF. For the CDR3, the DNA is TGTGCCAGCAGCCCCGAGGGCCTGTATGCGCAGTATTTT.

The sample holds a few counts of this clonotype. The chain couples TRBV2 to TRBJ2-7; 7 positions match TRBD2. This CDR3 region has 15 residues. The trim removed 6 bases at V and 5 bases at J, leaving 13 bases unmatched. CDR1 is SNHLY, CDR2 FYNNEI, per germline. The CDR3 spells CASRYGTMDRDEQYF. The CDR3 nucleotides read TGTGCCAGCAGATACGGGACTATGGACCGGGACGAGCAGTACTTC.

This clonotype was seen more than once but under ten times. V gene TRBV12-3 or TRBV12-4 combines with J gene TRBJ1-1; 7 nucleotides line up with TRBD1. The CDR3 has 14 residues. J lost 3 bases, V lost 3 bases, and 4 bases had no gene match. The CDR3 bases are TGTGCCAGCAGTTTTGAGGGGGCCTACACTGAAGCTTTCTTT. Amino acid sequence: CASSFEGAYTEAFF.

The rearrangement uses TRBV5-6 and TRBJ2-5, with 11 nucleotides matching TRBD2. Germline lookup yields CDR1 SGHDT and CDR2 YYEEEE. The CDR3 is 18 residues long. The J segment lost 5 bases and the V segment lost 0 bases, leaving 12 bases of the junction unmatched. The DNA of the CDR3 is TGTGCCAGCAGCTTGGAGGCTAGCGGGAGGCGGGACCGTGAGACCCAGTACTTC. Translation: CASSLEASGRRDRETQYF.

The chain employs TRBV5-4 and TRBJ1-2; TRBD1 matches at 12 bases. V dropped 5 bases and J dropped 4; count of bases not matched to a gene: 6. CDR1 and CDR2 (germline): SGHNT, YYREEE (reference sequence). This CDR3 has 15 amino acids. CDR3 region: CASRGGQGATYGYTF. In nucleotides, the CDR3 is TGTGCCAGCAGGGGGGGACAGGGGGCCACCTATGGCTACACCTTC.

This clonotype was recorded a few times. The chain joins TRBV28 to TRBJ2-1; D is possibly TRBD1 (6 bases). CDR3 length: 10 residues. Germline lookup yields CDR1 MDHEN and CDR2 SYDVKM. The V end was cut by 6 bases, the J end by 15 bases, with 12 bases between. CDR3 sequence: CASSHGTPFF. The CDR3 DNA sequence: TGTGCCAGCAGCCACGGGACACCGTTCTTC.